There are a few counts of the clone carrying this T cell receptor (beta chain). The antigen remains undetermined. The data stem from a study of T cell repertoires in cytomegalovirus infection. Study at large: It was the public TCR beta signatures that indicated both CMV infection and matching HLA type.

Study findings and constraints: In two of eight donors, the top clonotype was HLA-C-restricted CMV-specific.

TCRdb re-analysed the reads in MiXCR, keeping a single row per CDR3 protein. The table has a few hundred thousand distinct CDR3 sequences, approximately 42% seen once. This CDR3 spans 11 amino acids. The germline V and J ends were trimmed by 1 base and 6 bases, with 4 bases remaining between them. CDR1 is SEHNR, CDR2 FQNEAQ, per germline (reference sequence). The chain is built from TRBV7-9 and TRBJ2-7; D is ambiguous. The source was cultured PBMCs, collected from culture after CMV antigen stimulation. This TCR was sampled from a human donor in good health (CMV status not recorded). Some clones in this sample may be carry-over from other donors' samples. CDR3 in DNA: TGTGCCAGCAGCTTAGATGGCGAGCAGTACTTC. The encoded protein is CASSLDGEQYF.